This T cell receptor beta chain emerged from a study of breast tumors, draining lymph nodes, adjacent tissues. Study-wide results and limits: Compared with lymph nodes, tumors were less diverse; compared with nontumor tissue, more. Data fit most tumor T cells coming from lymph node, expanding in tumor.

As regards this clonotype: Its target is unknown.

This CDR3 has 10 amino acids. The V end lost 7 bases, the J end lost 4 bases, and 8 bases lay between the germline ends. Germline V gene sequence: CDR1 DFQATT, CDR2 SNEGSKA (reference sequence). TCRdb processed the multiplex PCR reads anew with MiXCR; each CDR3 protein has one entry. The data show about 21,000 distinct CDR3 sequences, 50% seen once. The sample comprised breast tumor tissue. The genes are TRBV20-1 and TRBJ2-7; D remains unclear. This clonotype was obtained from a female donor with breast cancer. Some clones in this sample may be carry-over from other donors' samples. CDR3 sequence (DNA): TGCAGTGACAATAGGTACGAGCAGTACTTC. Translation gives CSDNRYEQYF.